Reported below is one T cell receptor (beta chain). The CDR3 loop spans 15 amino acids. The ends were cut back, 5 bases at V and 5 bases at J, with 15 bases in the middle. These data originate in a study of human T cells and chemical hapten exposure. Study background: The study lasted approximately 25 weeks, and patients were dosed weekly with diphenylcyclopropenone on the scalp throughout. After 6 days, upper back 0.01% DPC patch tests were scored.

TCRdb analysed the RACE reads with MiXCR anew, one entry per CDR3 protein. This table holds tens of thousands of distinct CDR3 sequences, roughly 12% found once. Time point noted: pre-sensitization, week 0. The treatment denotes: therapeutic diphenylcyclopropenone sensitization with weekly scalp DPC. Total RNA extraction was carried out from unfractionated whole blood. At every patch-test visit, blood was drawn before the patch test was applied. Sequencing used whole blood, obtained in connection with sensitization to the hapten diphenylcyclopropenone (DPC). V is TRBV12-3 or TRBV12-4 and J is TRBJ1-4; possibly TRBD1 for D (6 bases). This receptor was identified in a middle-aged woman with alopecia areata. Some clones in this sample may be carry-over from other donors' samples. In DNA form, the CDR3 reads TGTGCCAGCAGTGGGGCCTGGACAGAGAATGAAAAACTGTTTTTT. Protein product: CASSGAWTENEKLFF.